Below are 10 T cell receptor beta chains sequenced from a single sample in a study of T cell responses to AZD1222 COVID-19 vaccine. Libraries were prepared by immunoSEQ multiplex PCR; TCRdb keeps only in-frame clonotypes and omits some of them. Of roughly 180,000 clones in the sample, roughly 90% were seen once. This material consisted of peripheral blood, taken 28 days after the second AZD1222 dose. The receptors were sampled from an adult who received the AZD1222 COVID-19 vaccine.

V is TRBV2 and J is TRBJ2-5; perhaps TRBD1 as D (5 bases). The CDR3 covers 14 residues. Trimming left V 4 bases short and J 3 bases short, with 12 bases between. Germline loops: CDR1 SNHLY, CDR2 FYNNEI. This CDR3 reads CASSADWGKETQYF. The CDR3 nucleotides read TGTGCCAGCAGTGCTGACTGGGGCAAAGAGACCCAGTACTTC. The full variable domain, completed using reference TRBV2 and TRBJ2-5, is EPEVTQTPSHQVTQMGQEVILRCVPISNHLYFYWYRQILGQKVEFLVSFYNNEISEKSEIFDDQFSVERPDGSNFTLKIRSTKLEDSAMYFCASSADWGKETQYFGPGTRLLVL.

The chain combines TRBV18 with TRBJ2-1; TRBD2 matches at 9 bases. This CDR3 spans 18 amino acids. Germline values: CDR1 KGHSH, CDR2 LQKENI. V was clipped by 5 bases and J by 0 bases; unmatched bases: 11. The CDR3 sequence: CASSSLFSGSSSYNEQFF. CDR3 DNA: TGTGCCAGCTCATCCCTCTTTAGCGGGAGTAGCTCCTACAATGAGCAGTTCTTC.

The genes are TRBV19 and TRBJ1-2; D is unclear. V was clipped by 1 base and J by 8 bases, with 17 bases between them. Germline lookup yields CDR1 LNHDA and CDR2 SQIVND (reference sequence). This CDR3 comprises 15 residues. The CDR3 DNA reads as TGTGCCAGTAGTATAGGAACTGCCCTCGCAGACGGCTACACCTTC. Residues: CASSIGTALADGYTF.

The chain joins TRBV29-1 to TRBJ2-1, with D perhaps matching TRBD1 or TRBD2 (6 bases each). V lost 3 bases, J lost 7 bases, and 16 bases lay in between. Per the germline V gene, CDR1 is SQVTM and CDR2 is ANQGSEA. CDR3 size: 14 residues. CDR3 nucleotide sequence: TGCAGCGTTGATAGGGGGGTTTCAATAAATGAGCAGTTCTTC. It codes for CSVDRGVSINEQFF.

The chain couples TRBV6-5 to TRBJ1-1; tentatively, D is TRBD1 (6 bases). The ends were cut back, 5 bases at V and 3 bases at J, with 13 bases in the middle. Germline loops: CDR1 MNHEY, CDR2 SVGAGI. This CDR3 spans 14 amino acids. Written as DNA, the CDR3 is TGTGCCAGCAGTCACCCCAGGGGCGACACTGAAGCTTTCTTT. Its translation: CASSHPRGDTEAFF.

The genes are TRBV6-1 and TRBJ2-3; weak D call: TRBD1 (5 bases). V was cut by 2 bases and J by 4 bases, with 10 bases left in between. The CDR3 extends over 14 amino acids. CDR1 and CDR2 (germline): MNHNS, SASEGT. The CDR3 protein is CASSEISGPDTQYF. The CDR3 DNA is TGTGCCAGCAGTGAAATTTCAGGGCCAGATACGCAGTATTTT.

The rearrangement uses TRBV4-2 and TRBJ2-7, with D possibly called TRBD1 or TRBD2 (5 bases each). CDR1 is LGHNA and CDR2 is YNFKEQ in the germline V gene. The V and J ends lost 1 base and 1 base respectively, with 14 bases between them. The CDR3 length is 16 residues. CDR3 residues: CASSQGDPGRSYEQYF. CDR3 coding DNA: TGTGCCAGCAGCCAAGGGGATCCGGGGCGGTCCTACGAGCAGTACTTC.

This clone was counted a single time. The rearrangement joins TRBV6-5 to TRBJ2-1; 7 nucleotides line up with TRBD2. Germline CDR1 MNHEY, CDR2 SVGAGI. V was clipped by 11 bases and J by 4 bases; unmatched bases: 11. The CDR3 covers 14 residues. The CDR3 DNA reads TGTGCCGCTACCGGTCCCGGGGGGTACAATGAGCAGTTCTTC. It codes for CAATGPGGYNEQFF.

This rearrangement joins TRBV30 to TRBJ1-5, with D possibly matching TRBD1 (6 bases). Trimming removed 3 bases at V and 4 bases at J, with 13 bases between. There are 14 residues in the CDR3. Germline V gives CDR1 GTSNPN, CDR2 SVGIG (reference sequence). The CDR3 coding sequence is TGTGCCTGGAGCGTTAACACAGGGAATCAGCCCCAGCATTTT. Encoded protein: CAWSVNTGNQPQHF. The entire variable domain, with the rest obtained from reference TRBV30 and TRBJ1-5, is as follows: SQTIHQWPATLVQPVGSPLSLECTVEGTSNPNLYWYRQAAGRGLQLLFYSVGIGQISSEVPQNLSASRPQDRQFILSSKKLLLSDSGFYLCAWSVNTGNQPQHFGDGTRLSIL.

This rearrangement joins TRBV11-3 to TRBJ2-3; the D gene is possibly TRBD2 (6 bases). CDR1 is SGHNT, CDR2 YENEEA, per germline. Trimming removed 1 base at V and 5 bases at J, with 19 bases between. CDR3 length: 17 residues. The CDR3 DNA reads TGTGCCAGCAGCTTAGCGGGTCGGTGGGGCGGGAAAGATACGCAGTATTTT. Protein product: CASSLAGRWGGKDTQYF.